Each of the 20 T cell receptor beta chains below was sequenced from the same sample in a study of OX40 agonist ivuxolimab in advanced cancers. The library was produced with the immunoSEQ multiplex PCR assay. Not all clones reach the TCRdb copy of this immuneACCESS table, which keeps in-frame sequences only. Checked studies attribute under half of the gap to unresolved V genes and leave the rest unexplained. For this sample there are some 100,000 clones; about nine tenths appear just once. Under 0.4% of the sample lies in the top ten. Sequencing used CD4+ or CD8+ T cells sorted from blood, obtained in a trial of the OX40 agonist ivuxolimab. These receptors all come from an adult with an advanced solid tumor such as melanoma, head and neck, liver or kidney cancer.

The V and J genes are TRBV2 and TRBJ2-6; 8 nucleotides align to TRBD2. The germline CDR1 and CDR2 sequences are SNHLY and FYNNEI. With 6 bases clipped from V and 3 bases from J, the junction kept 10 bases outside the gene matches. The CDR3 sequence is 17 residues long. The CDR3 spells CASSLSSGRDGANVLTF. For the CDR3, the DNA is TGTGCCAGCAGCCTCTCTTCCGGGAGGGATGGGGCCAACGTCCTGACTTTC.

This clone was detected a few times. This chain uses TRBV7-2 with TRBJ2-3; 14 positions match TRBD2. There are 15 residues in the CDR3. Germline assignment: CDR1 SGHTA and CDR2 FQGNSA. With 3 bases clipped from V and 6 bases from J, the junction kept 2 bases outside the gene matches. Written as DNA, the CDR3 is TGTGCCAGCAGCTTGACTAGCGGGAGGGCGGATACGCAGTATTTT. Amino acids: CASSLTSGRADTQYF.

The genes are TRBV6-1 and TRBJ2-1; no firm D call. Deletions cut 9 bases from V and 2 bases from J, with 17 bases between. Germline V gene sequence: CDR1 MNHNS, CDR2 SASEGT. The CDR3 is made up of 15 amino acids. This chain's CDR3 is CASHSPDIAYNEQFF. CDR3 bases: TGTGCCAGTCACTCCCCGGATATCGCCTACAATGAGCAGTTCTTC.

The rearrangement uses TRBV6-5 and TRBJ2-7; TRBD2 matches 11 bases. This CDR3 is built from 15 residues. Germline V gene data show CDR1 as MNHEY and CDR2 as SVGAGI. After removal of 6 bases from V and 2 bases from J, the junction contained 6 bases not matched to a gene. In DNA form, the CDR3 reads TGTGCCAGCAGAAGAACTAGCGGGGGAGCCTACGAGCAGTACTTC. Translated: CASRRTSGGAYEQYF.

This clone was seen once. The rearrangement uses TRBV11-2 and TRBJ2-3, with a tentative D call TRBD2 (6 bases). Trimming pared 1 base from V and 3 bases from J, leaving 14 bases between. The CDR3 has 16 amino acids. Germline V CDR1 and CDR2: SGHAT, FQNNGV. The DNA for the CDR3 is TGTGCCAGCAGCTTAGTGGGTGGGGGAGGTACAGATACGCAGTATTTT. It encodes CASSLVGGGGTDTQYF.

The V and J genes are TRBV7-9 and TRBJ2-5; D gene unclear. CDR3 length: 13 residues. Germline CDR1 is SEHNR and CDR2 is FQNEAQ (reference sequence). V dropped 6 bases and J dropped 4 bases, with 12 bases sitting between them. The DNA of the CDR3 is TGTGCCAGCAGAGGGCCCGATGGAGAGACCCAGTACTTC. Translating it yields CASRGPDGETQYF.

This rearrangement joins TRBV7-2 to TRBJ2-5; D may be TRBD2 (6 bases). The CDR3 runs to 14 residues. Germline CDR1 and CDR2: SGHTA and FQGNSA. The V and J ends lost 3 bases and 4 bases respectively, with 12 bases between them. CDR3 sequence: CASSFAGSPETQYF. The CDR3 coding sequence is TGTGCCAGCAGCTTCGCCGGGAGCCCAGAGACCCAGTACTTC.

This chain links TRBV6-5 with TRBJ2-5; D unresolved. The CDR3 extends over 14 amino acids. Looked up from germline, CDR1 is MNHEY and CDR2 is SVGAGI. The V end lost 2 bases, the J end lost 7 bases, and 14 bases lay between the germline ends. The CDR3 sequence: CASSYPTARGTQYF. The CDR3 region has the DNA TGTGCCAGCAGTTACCCTACCGCACGTGGGACCCAGTACTTC.

The CDR3 DNA is TGTGCCAGCAGCCTACGACAGGACACCTACGAGCAGTACTTC. Its translation is CASSLRQDTYEQYF. The V gene is TRBV9, the J gene TRBJ2-7, with D possibly being TRBD1 (6 bases). The CDR3 is made up of 14 amino acids. Germline V gene lookup returns CDR1 SGDLS and CDR2 YYNGEE. Trimming removed 4 bases at V and 2 bases at J, with 13 bases between. The full variable domain, its missing parts supplied by reference TRBV9 and TRBJ2-7, is DSGVTQTPKHLITATGQRVTLRCSPRSGDLSVYWYQQSLDQGLQFLIQYYNGEERAKGNILERFSAQQFPDLHSELNLSSLELGDSALYFCASSLRQDTYEQYFGPGTRLTVT.

Details on this clone: A read error may produce the germline difference seen at one junction end. The gene calls are TRBV15 and TRBJ2-3; TRBD2 might be the D (5 bases). The V gene's germline CDR1 is LNHNV and CDR2 YYDKDF (reference sequence). The CDR3 sequence is 16 residues long. For the CDR3, the DNA is TGTGCCACCAGTAGAGAGGGCGGGCCAAGCACAGATACGCAGTATTTT. It specifies CATSREGGPSTDTQYF.

Concerning this clone itself: A read error may account for a junction end that differs from germline. The V and J genes are TRBV2 and TRBJ2-1; D is possibly TRBD1 (6 bases). Germline assignment: CDR1 SNHLY and CDR2 FYNNEI. The CDR3 sequence is 15 residues long. The CDR3 spells CASSEEGVPYNEQFF. CDR3 coding DNA: TGTGCCAGCAGCGAAGAGGGGGTACCCTACAATGAGCAGTTCTTC. Looking up the rest from reference TRBV2 and TRBJ2-1 gives the full variable domain: EPEVTQTPSHQVTQMGQEVILRCVPISNHLYFYWYRQILGQKVEFLVSFYNNEISEKSEIFDDQFSVERPDGSNFTLKIRSTKLEDSAMYFCASSEEGVPYNEQFFGPGTRLTVL.

V usage is TRBV19 and J usage is TRBJ2-1; 7 bases line up with TRBD1. Trimming removed 3 bases from V and 6 bases from J; junction bases left unmatched: 11. Germline V gives CDR1 LNHDA, CDR2 SQIVND (reference sequence). This CDR3 region has 16 residues. CDR3 residues: CASSIPGTVDPNEQFF. In nucleotides, the CDR3 is TGTGCCAGTAGTATTCCTGGGACAGTAGATCCCAATGAGCAGTTCTTC.

V gene TRBV18 combines with J gene TRBJ2-1; 9 bases agree with TRBD2. With 1 base clipped from V and 4 bases from J, the junction kept 2 bases outside the gene matches. The CDR3 sequence is 15 residues long. Per the germline V gene, CDR1 is KGHSH and CDR2 is LQKENI. The CDR3 reads CASSPQTSGYNEQFF. The CDR3, as DNA: TGTGCCAGCTCACCACAAACTAGCGGGTACAATGAGCAGTTCTTC.

The chain combines TRBV5-8 with TRBJ1-2; D gene uncertain. CDR1 is SGHTS, CDR2 YDEGEE, per germline. The germline V and J ends were trimmed by 1 base and 2 bases, with 6 bases remaining between them. The length of the CDR3 is 13 residues. The CDR3: CASSLLGNYGYTF. In DNA form, the CDR3 reads TGTGCCAGCAGCTTGTTGGGAAACTATGGCTACACCTTC.

The chain joins TRBV18 to TRBJ2-1; D is perhaps TRBD1 (5 bases). V was pared by 7 bases and J by 7 bases, with 14 bases between. CDR3 length: 13 amino acids. CDR1 and CDR2 (germline): KGHSH, LQKENI. CDR3 loop: CASFIRATNEQFF. The CDR3 nucleotides are TGTGCCAGCTTCATCAGGGCGACTAATGAGCAGTTCTTC.

The chain combines TRBV28 with TRBJ1-2; tentative D call: TRBD1 (6 bases). The V gene lost 5 bases and the J gene lost 3 bases, with 16 bases spanning the gap. There are 15 residues in the CDR3. Germline V gene lookup returns CDR1 MDHEN and CDR2 SYDVKM. The CDR3 DNA reads TGTGCCAGCAGTATGACAGGCCTACTGGACTATGGCTACACCTTC. Amino acids: CASSMTGLLDYGYTF.

The chain is built from TRBV7-9 and TRBJ2-2, with 10 positions matching TRBD2. The CDR3 spans 16 residues. Trimming cost V 6 bases and J 4 bases; bases outside gene matches: 8. Germline CDR1 and CDR2: SEHNR and FQNEAQ (reference sequence). The CDR3 protein is CASSDSGRAVTGELFF. Written as DNA, the CDR3 is TGTGCCAGCAGTGACAGCGGGAGGGCCGTCACCGGGGAGCTGTTTTTT. Variable domain in full (rest from reference TRBV7-9 and TRBJ2-2): DTGVSQNPRHKITKRGQNVTFRCDPISEHNRLYWYRQTLGQGPEFLTYFQNEAQLEKSRLLSDRFSAERPKGSFSTLEIQRTEQGDSAMYLCASSDSGRAVTGELFFGEGSRLTVL.

The chain carries TRBV18 and TRBJ2-1, with 9 bases identical to TRBD1. The CDR3 totals 15 residues. With V trimmed by 1 base and J by 6 bases, 4 bases remained unmatched. Germline values: CDR1 KGHSH, CDR2 LQKENI. CDR3 in DNA: TGTGCCAGCTCACCACTGGGACAGGGAACCAATGAGCAGTTCTTC. This gives the protein CASSPLGQGTNEQFF.

V gene TRBV5-4 combines with J gene TRBJ2-1; 7 nucleotides align to TRBD2. Germline CDR1 SGHNT, CDR2 YYREEE (reference sequence). V lost 0 bases to trimming and J lost 6 bases; unmatched junction nucleotides: 9. This CDR3 has 16 residues. The CDR3 loop reads CASSLGTSAFANEQFF. In DNA form, the CDR3 reads TGTGCCAGCAGCTTGGGTACTAGCGCTTTCGCCAATGAGCAGTTCTTC.

The J gene is TRBJ2-3, the V gene TRBV9, with D perhaps matching TRBD2 (6 bases). V was trimmed by 9 bases and J by 6 bases, leaving 41 bases between them. Germline V CDR1 and CDR2: SGDLS, YYNGEE. CDR3 size: 21 residues. The CDR3 region has the DNA TGTGCCACGCCCAGGGTCTCGCCGGGGTCTGTCGGGAGAGCGCCAACGGATACGCAGTATTTT. It specifies CATPRVSPGSVGRAPTDTQYF.